These T cell receptor beta chains were read from a single sample in a study of blood T cell repertoires in COVID-19. Data came from immunoSEQ multiplex PCR; TCRdb stores just in-frame clones and leaves some out. Of some 190,000 clones in the sample, 84% were seen once. What was sequenced was peripheral blood. Receptors originate from an older woman with active or convalescent COVID-19. Each CDR3 is given with its conserved first and last residue. D genes are given only for firm matches.

j_call d_call v_call cdr3_aa cdr3_nt
TRBJ2-5 TRBD2 TRBV6-5 CASRVRGGGQETQYF TGTGCCAGCAGGGTACGGGGCGGGGGGCAAGAGACCCAGTACTTC
TRBJ1-3 . TRBV7-9 CASSSGEPGNTIYF TGTGCCAGCAGCTCAGGGGAGCCTGGAAACACCATATATTTT
TRBJ2-5 TRBD1 TRBV5-1 CASSAGTGGEVWETQYF TGCGCCAGCAGCGCCGGGACAGGGGGCGAGGTATGGGAGACCCAGTACTTC
TRBJ1-6 TRBD1 TRBV7-3 CASSSRQGGSPLHF TGTGCCAGCAGCTCCCGACAGGGAGGATCACCCCTCCACTTT
TRBJ1-2 TRBD1 TRBV2 CASRPGQGNYGYTF TGTGCCAGCAGGCCGGGACAGGGAAACTATGGCTACACCTTC
TRBJ1-1 . TRBV12-3/TRBV12-4 CASSSNRESEAFF TGTGCCAGCAGCTCAAACAGGGAATCTGAAGCTTTCTTT
TRBJ2-1 TRBD2 TRBV5-1 CASSPGLAGVRGEQFF TGCGCCAGCAGCCCCGGACTAGCGGGAGTAAGGGGTGAGCAGTTCTTC
TRBJ2-3 TRBD1 TRBV2 CASSEGTGSTDTQYF TGTGCCAGCAGTGAAGGGACAGGGAGCACAGATACGCAGTATTTT
TRBJ1-2 TRBD1 TRBV6-2/TRBV6-3 CASSKTPDRLTYTF TGTGCCAGCAGTAAGACCCCGGACAGGCTGACCTACACCTTC
TRBJ1-1 . TRBV18 CASSPREVMNTEAFF TGTGCCAGCTCACCCCGGGAGGTCATGAACACTGAAGCTTTCTTT